There are a few counts of the clone carrying this TCR beta chain. Then a second PCR, running about 6 to 12 cycles, was carried out with a sample-barcoded 5' primer and a J-beta primer mix. The authors tagged each cDNA molecule using a template-switch adaptor with 12 random nucleotides. TCRdb re-analysed the 5' RACE reads in MiXCR, keeping a single row per CDR3 protein. The table records roughly 930,000 distinct CDR3 sequences, 40% to 60% of them present only once. This entry belongs to a study of blood T cells in healthy people across ages. V gave up 5 bases and J gave up 3 bases, with 11 bases separating them. This CDR3 comprises 13 residues. The germline V gene has CDR1 SGHAT and CDR2 FQNNGV.

The sequence was collected from a young man in good health. Sequenced material: blood. J is TRBJ2-7 and V is TRBV11-2; D is undetermined. The CDR3, as DNA: TGTGCCAGCAGCGCACCGAACCACTACGAGCAGTACTTC. This codes for CASSAPNHYEQYF.